Listed below are T cell receptor beta chains from one sample, sequenced in a study of CD8+ T cells in alopecia areata. Sequenced by immunoSEQ multiplex PCR; TCRdb stores in-frame clones only, minus some. The data show about 160,000 clones, with around three fifths seen just once and more than 0.7% held by the top ten. This material consisted of CD4+ T cells sorted from blood, taken at week 4, from a patient treated with tofacitinib. These receptors came from a human donor with alopecia areata. Each CDR3 is given without its conserved first and last residue. Clone size is not always given. Where it is, it says once, few, many or a class for expanded clones.

few,TRBV9,TRBJ1-4,ASSEQGNPNEKLF
-,TRBV29-1,TRBJ2-7,SVGTGVYEQY
-,TRBV30,TRBJ2-5,AWSGLYQETQY
once,TRBV29-1,TRBJ2-5,SVEAGDRETQY
-,TRBV27,TRBJ2-3,ASNLGTTQY
once,TRBV5-1,TRBJ1-5,ASSWAGERNQPQH
few,TRBV19,TRBJ2-7,ASSAGGAPYEQY
few,TRBV29-1,TRBJ1-3,SVRGTGNTIY
-,TRBV6-1,TRBJ2-3,ASSNRVGRADTQY
-,TRBV30,TRBJ1-2,AWSSHYGYT
-,TRBV30,TRBJ1-6,AWRLGEHGSPLH